The 28 T cell receptor beta chains below all came from one sample that was sequenced in a study of metastatic and nonmetastatic thyroid tumors. No patient received treatment before thyroid surgery. Through MiXCR, TCRdb re-clonotyped the PCR reads. The sample has about 5,000 clones, roughly 32% seen once. The source material was adjacent normal tissue. Receptors were obtained from a female donor with papillary thyroid cancer or a benign thyroid nodule (not recorded which). Some clones in this sample may be carry-over from other donors' samples.

The V call is TRBV6-1, the J call TRBJ1-2; D is undetermined. The CDR3 contains 13 residues. The germline gives CDR1 MNHNS, CDR2 SASEGT. V was cut by 6 bases and J by 0 bases, with 8 bases left in between. CDR3 coding DNA: TGTGCCAGCAGAACCGGGACTAACTATGGCTACACCTTC. As protein: CASRTGTNYGYTF.

In its sample, this clone was seen a few times. The rearrangement links TRBV5-6 to TRBJ1-4; tentatively, D is TRBD1 (6 bases). The closer fit of TRBJ1-6 to the DNA end suggests the J call may be wrong. CDR3 size: 14 residues. Germline V gene data show CDR1 as SGHDT and CDR2 as YYEEEE. The CDR3 DNA is TGTGCCAGCGGTCTCGGGACACGTTATTCACCCCTCCACTTT. Protein: CASGLGTRYSPLHF.

The chain combines TRBV29-1 with TRBJ2-7; 9 bases agree with TRBD1. The CDR3 loop spans 12 amino acids. The germline V gene encodes CDR1 SQVTM and CDR2 ANQGSEA. V shed 6 bases, J shed 3 bases, and the junction held 3 bases outside the gene matches. CDR3 sequence reads: CSVNRGLYEQYF. CDR3 nucleotides: TGCAGCGTCAACAGGGGGCTCTACGAGCAGTACTTC.

This clone was observed a handful of times. V is TRBV28 and J is TRBJ1-6, with D possibly TRBD1 on 6 matching bases. The germline V gene encodes CDR1 MDHEN and CDR2 SYDVKM. V lost 2 bases and J 9 bases, leaving 17 bases between the germline ends. There are 16 residues in the CDR3. In nucleotides, the CDR3 is TGTGCCAGCAGTTTACCCCCGACAGGAATAGGTTCACCCCTCCACTTT. Protein: CASSLPPTGIGSPLHF.

As to this clone: At one boundary the junction diverges from the germline segment, which might be a read error. V is TRBV20-1 and J is TRBJ1-1, with 7 bases aligning to TRBD1. This CDR3 spans 17 amino acids. The V gene's germline CDR1 is DFQATT and CDR2 SNEGSKA (reference sequence). CDR3 region: CSSRGFYRTGLNPEAFF. In nucleotides, the CDR3 is TGCAGTTCTAGGGGATTTTATCGGACAGGACTGAACCCTGAAGCTTTCTTT.

The rearrangement links TRBV7-2 to TRBJ2-7; TRBD2 might be the D (6 bases). Trimming pared 9 bases from V and 7 bases from J, leaving 25 bases between. The CDR3 contains 15 residues. CDR1 is SGHTA, CDR2 FQGNSA, per germline. CDR3 DNA sequence: TGTGCCAGTACCTTAGCGGCATCCCTATACCGGGAGCAGTACTTC. Residues: CASTLAASLYREQYF.

The chain recombines TRBV7-9 with TRBJ2-5; weak D call: TRBD1 (5 bases). V lost 2 bases and J 4 bases, leaving 11 bases between the germline ends. The CDR3 spans 14 residues. Germline loops: CDR1 SEHNR, CDR2 FQNEAQ (reference sequence). DNA of the CDR3: TGTGCCAGCAGCTTAAGGGGCCTCGGAGAGACCCAGTACTTC. It is translated as CASSLRGLGETQYF.

This clone was seen a handful of times. V and J are TRBV10-3 and TRBJ1-1, with D unresolved. The length of the CDR3 is 12 residues. Germline CDR1 is ENHRY and CDR2 is SYGVKD. Trimming took off 5 bases at V and 7 bases at J, with 11 bases between the two ends. The CDR3 coding sequence is TGTGCCATCAGTAAGGATGGCAGTGAAGCTTTCTTT. Translating it yields CAISKDGSEAFF.

The CDR3 DNA is TGTGCCAGCTCCACAGGGGGGTATACGAGCAATCAGCCCCAGCATTTT. As protein: CASSTGGYTSNQPQHF. The J gene is TRBJ1-5, the V gene TRBV19; 8 nucleotides agree with TRBD1. The length of the CDR3 is 16 residues. The V gene end was trimmed by 9 bases and the J gene end by 1 base; junction bases not matched to a gene: 11. Germline lookup yields CDR1 LNHDA and CDR2 SQIVND (reference sequence).

This clone was seen a single time. J is TRBJ1-3 and V is TRBV5-1; 8 bases agree with TRBD1. Trimming took 0 bases from V and 3 from J; bases not matched to a gene: 11. Looked up from germline, CDR1 is SGHRS and CDR2 is YFSETQ. CDR3 size: 18 residues. This CDR3 is CASSLGRDRTQNGNTIYF. The DNA of the CDR3 is TGCGCCAGCAGCTTGGGGCGGGACAGGACTCAAAATGGAAACACCATATATTTT.

By share of the sample, this clone is large. The chain is built from TRBV28 and TRBJ2-1; 10 bases are a match to TRBD1. CDR1 is MDHEN and CDR2 is SYDVKM in the germline V gene. The V and J ends lost 5 bases and 5 bases, in that order; junction bases with no gene match: 6. The CDR3 extends over 15 amino acids. The CDR3 sequence is CASSPDRGRNNEQFF. The CDR3 DNA sequence: TGTGCCAGCAGTCCCGACAGGGGGCGGAACAATGAGCAGTTCTTC.

This clone was counted between two and nine times. The CDR3 sequence is CASSYSSGTGSYEQYF. The CDR3, as DNA: TGTGCCAGCAGTTACTCATCCGGGACAGGGTCATACGAGCAGTACTTC. This rearrangement joins TRBV6-5 to TRBJ2-7, with 9 bases matching TRBD1. The CDR3 contains 16 residues. With 0 bases clipped from V and 4 bases from J, the junction kept 7 bases outside the gene matches. Per germline, CDR1 MNHEY and CDR2 SVGAGI.

In its sample, this clone ranks as large. This chain joins TRBV6-4 and TRBJ2-1; 7 nucleotides match TRBD2. V lost 3 bases, J lost 6 bases, and 5 bases stayed unmatched. The CDR3 contains 14 residues. In germline, CDR1 is MRHNA, CDR2 SNTAGT. The CDR3 coding sequence is TGTGCCAGCAGTGAAGCGTCTAGCGGCAATGAGCAGTTCTTC. Protein: CASSEASSGNEQFF.

This clone was seen more than once but under ten times. The rearrangement uses TRBV6-2 or TRBV6-3 and TRBJ2-3, with a weak D call TRBD2 (6 bases). V lost 7 bases to trimming and J lost 6 bases, with 17 bases between them. The CDR3 length is 14 residues. Germline V gene lookup returns CDR1 MNHEY and CDR2 SVGEGT. CDR3 region: CASNPRLGGDTQYF. In DNA form, the CDR3 reads TGTGCCAGCAACCCTCGGCTCGGAGGGGATACGCAGTATTTT.

This clone occurred a few times. This chain links TRBV6-1 with TRBJ1-5; TRBD1 might be the D (5 bases). CDR1 and CDR2 (germline): MNHNS, SASEGT. V gave up 6 bases and J gave up 2 bases, with 8 bases separating them. CDR3 length equals 13 residues. The CDR3 coding sequence is TGTGCCAGCAGGAGGGGTGGCAATCAGCCCCAGCATTTT. It translates to CASRRGGNQPQHF.

By share, this clone counts as medium-sized. The chain carries TRBV7-9 and TRBJ1-5; 9 positions match TRBD1. Germline CDR1 is SEHNR and CDR2 is FQNEAQ (reference sequence). Trimming at V came to 1 base and at J to 5 bases, leaving 3 bases not matched to a gene. CDR3 length equals 15 residues. CDR3 sequence: CASSLGQGGDQPQHF. CDR3 coding DNA: TGTGCCAGCAGCTTAGGACAGGGGGGCGATCAGCCCCAGCATTTT.

This clone qualifies as medium-sized. The rearrangement links TRBV12-3 or TRBV12-4 to TRBJ1-3; a weak D match, TRBD1 (6 bases). The V end lost 6 bases, the J end lost 4 bases, and 19 bases lay between the germline ends. CDR3 length: 16 residues. CDR3 bases: TGTGCCAGCAGATCTACTGGGGCAGGGGACGGAAACACCATATATTTT. This sequence encodes CASRSTGAGDGNTIYF.

The chain couples TRBV28 to TRBJ1-1; 8 bases map to TRBD1. Germline-derived CDR1 and CDR2 are MDHEN and SYDVKM. The CDR3 consists of 14 residues. V shed 5 bases, J shed 4 bases, and the junction held 6 bases outside the gene matches. CDR3 in amino acids: CASSAPQGATEAFF. The CDR3 nucleotides are TGTGCCAGCAGTGCGCCTCAGGGGGCCACTGAAGCTTTCTTT.

This clone was picked up a small number of times. The chain links TRBV6-5 to TRBJ2-1; 7 bases are shared with TRBD2. The CDR3 consists of 16 residues. The V and J ends lost 2 bases and 3 bases, in that order; junction bases with no gene match: 7. Germline V gives CDR1 MNHEY, CDR2 SVGAGI. For the CDR3, the DNA is TGTGCCAGCAGTTACGGGCGGTCTAGCGGCTACAATGAGCAGTTCTTC. Translation gives CASSYGRSSGYNEQFF.

This chain uses TRBV9 with TRBJ2-6, with 9 bases aligning to TRBD1. V trimming: 3 bases; J trimming: 8 bases; junction bases outside the gene matches: 6. CDR3 length: 15 residues. From germline, CDR1 is SGDLS and CDR2 YYNGEE. The CDR3 is CASSATGGRTNVLTF. The CDR3 DNA sequence: TGTGCCAGCAGCGCGACAGGGGGGAGGACCAACGTCCTGACTTTC.

Comments on this clone: One end of the junction is discordant with germline, which a read error may explain. The chain carries TRBV6-2 or TRBV6-3 and TRBJ2-4, with 8 bases that match TRBD2. This CDR3 has 15 residues. Germline loops: CDR1 MNHEY, CDR2 SVGEGT. CDR3 in amino acids: CANSTRPGGKNIQYF. The CDR3 DNA is TGTGCCAACAGTACACGTCCGGGGGGGAAAAACATTCAGTACTTC.

Of note for this clone: Compared with germline, one end of the junction differs, possibly owing to a read error. Written as DNA, the CDR3 is TGCGGTGCTAGATCTTCCCCTGAGGTGACCCAGTACTTC. Translating it yields CGARSSPEVTQYF. V gene TRBV20-1 combines with J gene TRBJ2-5; the D is unclear. The germline CDR1 and CDR2 sequences are DFQATT and SNEGSKA (reference sequence). The CDR3 runs 13 residues.

The chain links TRBV7-9 to TRBJ2-7, with D maybe TRBD1 (7 bases). Germline loops: CDR1 SEHNR, CDR2 FQNEAQ (reference sequence). This CDR3 is 13 amino acids long. V was cut by 8 bases and J by 4 bases, with 15 bases left in between. The CDR3 sequence: CASGRGDRYEQYF. CDR3 sequence (DNA): TGTGCCAGCGGCCGCGGGGACAGATACGAGCAGTACTTC.

This clone ranks as medium-sized (0.01 to 0.1%). The rearrangement joins TRBV7-2 to TRBJ2-7; the match to TRBD2 covers 7 bases. The V gene's germline CDR1 is SGHTA and CDR2 FQGNSA. The CDR3 is made up of 15 amino acids. Trimming removed 2 bases from V and 2 bases from J; junction bases left unmatched: 6. CDR3 coding DNA: TGTGCCAGCAGCTTACGAGCTAGCGGAACCTACGAGCAGTACTTC. It yields the protein CASSLRASGTYEQYF.

The chain recombines TRBV7-9 with TRBJ1-1; D not resolved. Trimming stripped 8 bases from V and 4 bases from J, with 5 bases between. The germline V gene encodes CDR1 SEHNR and CDR2 FQNEAQ (reference sequence). The CDR3 is made up of 10 amino acids. CDR3 amino acids: CASAGTEAFF. As DNA, the CDR3 is TGTGCCAGCGCCGGCACTGAAGCTTTCTTT.

This clone has a handful of counts. The genes are TRBV10-1 and TRBJ2-2; D unclear. The V end was cut by 1 base, the J end by 0 bases, with 12 bases between. The CDR3 totals 17 residues. CDR1 and CDR2 from the germline V gene are WNHNN and SYGVQD (reference sequence). CDR3 bases: TGCGCCAGCAGTGAGTTAGGCGCGTTCGCGAACACCGGGGAGCTGTTTTTT. Translation gives CASSELGAFANTGELFF.

This clone was seen many times. A much more abundant neighbour one base away suggests this may be a read error. The sample has other DNA sequences that encode this CDR3 too. The chain carries TRBV20-1 and TRBJ1-2, with unresolved D. This CDR3 is built from 15 residues. Trimming left V 2 bases short and J 2 bases short, with 15 bases between. Germline loops: CDR1 DFQATT, CDR2 SNEGSKA (reference sequence). CDR3: CSARPTGSLNYGYTF. CDR3 in DNA: TGCAGTGCTAGACCAACGGGGAGTCTAAACTATGGCTACACCTTC.

By sample fraction, this clone is medium-sized. The chain is built from TRBV20-1 and TRBJ2-3, with a tentative D call TRBD2 (6 bases). The V end lost 6 bases, the J end lost 1 base, and 20 bases lay between the germline ends. The CDR3 sequence is 16 residues long. Germline V gives CDR1 DFQATT, CDR2 SNEGSKA (reference sequence). CDR3: CSAVAVTSRRTDTQYF. The CDR3 bases are TGCAGTGCCGTTGCTGTTACTAGCAGGCGCACAGATACGCAGTATTTT.